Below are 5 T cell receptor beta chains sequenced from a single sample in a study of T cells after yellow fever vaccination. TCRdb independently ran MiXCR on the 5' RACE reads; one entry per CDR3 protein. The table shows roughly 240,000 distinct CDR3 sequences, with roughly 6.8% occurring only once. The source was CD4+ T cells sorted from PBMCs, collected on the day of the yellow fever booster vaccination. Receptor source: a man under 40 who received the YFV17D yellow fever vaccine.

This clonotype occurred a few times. The CDR3 loop is CASGAGLNYNEQFF. CDR3 coding DNA: TGTGCCAGCGGGGCGGGACTTAACTACAATGAGCAGTTCTTC. V is TRBV6-2 or TRBV6-3 and J is TRBJ2-1, with D possibly being TRBD2 (6 bases). Germline V gene sequence: CDR1 MNHEY, CDR2 SVGEGT. Trimming removed 8 bases from V and 3 bases from J, with 14 bases in between. The CDR3 length is 14 residues.

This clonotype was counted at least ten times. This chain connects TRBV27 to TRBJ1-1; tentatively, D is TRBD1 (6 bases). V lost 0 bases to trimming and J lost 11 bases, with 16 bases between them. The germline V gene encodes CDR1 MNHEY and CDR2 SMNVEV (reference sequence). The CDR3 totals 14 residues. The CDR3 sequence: CASSLSRKGGLAFF. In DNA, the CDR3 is TGTGCCAGCAGTTTATCGCGGAAGGGGGGTCTGGCTTTCTTT.

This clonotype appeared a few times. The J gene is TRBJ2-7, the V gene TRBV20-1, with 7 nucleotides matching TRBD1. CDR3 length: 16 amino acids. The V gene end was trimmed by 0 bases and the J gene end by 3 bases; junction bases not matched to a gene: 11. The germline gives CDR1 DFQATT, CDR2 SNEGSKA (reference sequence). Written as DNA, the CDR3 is TGCAGTGCTAGAGATCCGGCAGGGACAGTTGGCTACGAGCAGTACTTC. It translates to CSARDPAGTVGYEQYF.

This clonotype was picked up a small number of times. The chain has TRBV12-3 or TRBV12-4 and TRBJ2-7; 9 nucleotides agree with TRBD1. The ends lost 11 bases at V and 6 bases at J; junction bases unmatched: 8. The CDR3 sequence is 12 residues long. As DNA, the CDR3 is TGTGCCGGGGGACAGGGAGGCGGCGAGCAGTACTTC. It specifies CAGGQGGGEQYF.

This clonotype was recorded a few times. Here the CDR3 reads CASSRNGFVETQYF. DNA of the CDR3: TGTGCCAGCAGTCGTAATGGGTTCGTGGAGACCCAGTACTTC. The chain has TRBV7-9 and TRBJ2-5; D not certain. V gave up 6 bases and J gave up 5 bases, with 16 bases separating them. Germline V gene lookup returns CDR1 SEHNR and CDR2 FQNEAQ (reference sequence). The CDR3 loop spans 14 amino acids.